The source of this TCR beta chain is a study of T cells after yellow fever vaccination. Study results and caveats: Though weaker, the secondary response peaked faster, on day 5 versus 15. Post-booster reappearance was seen for most primary-vaccination clones (roughly 96% CD4, roughly 88% CD8). A small share of clonotypes appeared in both CD4 and CD8 compartments.

UMIs and a universal primer site were added when TCR cDNA was made by 5'RACE template switching. TCRdb re-called the 5' RACE reads with MiXCR, one entry per CDR3 protein. The sample yields 620,000 or so distinct CDR3 sequences, approximately 13% seen once. With 0 bases removed from V and 2 bases from J, the gap between germline ends came to 12 bases. CDR1 SGHRS and CDR2 YFSETQ come from the germline V gene. This CDR3 has 16 residues. In the case of this clonotype: As yet, its antigen is unknown.

The chain carries TRBV5-1 and TRBJ2-1; D might be TRBD2 (7 bases). The clonotype was recovered from a man younger than 45 who received the YFV17D yellow fever vaccine. The sample consisted of PBMCs, taken on the day of the yellow fever booster vaccination. The CDR3 bases are TGCGCCAGCAGCTTGGAGGGGGGGGTGACCTACAATGAGCAGTTCTTC. Its protein product is CASSLEGGVTYNEQFF.